Listed below are T cell receptor beta chains from one sample, sequenced in a study of T cell changes during pregnancy in multiple sclerosis. Produced via immunoSEQ multiplex PCR; TCRdb's table is partial and in-frame only. The sample yields around 19,000 clones, approximately 91% seen once. The sample consisted of CD8+ T cells from peripheral blood mononuclear cells, taken after pregnancy. The receptors were gathered from a female donor in good health, enrolled as a control in a pregnancy study. Each CDR3 is given with its conserved first and last residue. D genes are given only for firm matches. Only part of the rows carry a size: once, few, many, or a class if the clone is expanded.

clone_size d_call j_call v_call cdr3_nt cdr3_aa
- TRBD1 TRBJ1-1 TRBV27 TGTGCCAGCGCTCCAGGGGGCCGTACTGAAGCTTTCTTT CASAPGGRTEAFF
- - TRBJ1-2 TRBV28 TGTGCCAGCAGTTCCCCGTTCGAGCCTAACTATGGCTACACCTTC CASSSPFEPNYGYTF
- - TRBJ1-5 TRBV2 TGTGCCAGCGAGGGGAGGACTCTGGGAAATCAGCCCCAGCATTTT CASEGRTLGNQPQHF
- TRBD1 TRBJ1-2 TRBV10-2 TGCGCCAGCAGTGCCGACAGGGTGGGTGGCTACACCTTC CASSADRVGGYTF
- - TRBJ1-1 TRBV7-9 TGTGCCAGCAGCTTAGCCCAGGGGCGGAACACTGAAGCTTTCTTT CASSLAQGRNTEAFF
- - TRBJ1-5 TRBV9 TGTGCCAGCAGCGTAGGGCCTTATAGCAATCAGCCCCAGCATTTT CASSVGPYSNQPQHF
- - TRBJ1-3 TRBV9 TGTGCCCCTATGAAGAGCTCTGGAAACACCATATATTTT CAPMKSSGNTIYF
- TRBD2 TRBJ2-5 TRBV9 TGTGCCAGCAACAACGGGGGGGCCCAAGAGACCCAGTACTTC CASNNGGAQETQYF
- TRBD2 TRBJ2-1 TRBV5-1 TGCGCCAGCAGCTTGGAGGCTAGCGGAAGCTCCTACAATGAGCAGTTCTTC CASSLEASGSSYNEQFF
- TRBD2 TRBJ2-7 TRBV4-3 TGCGCCAGCAGCCAAGATCAGGGACTAGCGGGGGGGGCCGAGCAGTACTTC CASSQDQGLAGGAEQYF
- TRBD1 TRBJ1-4 TRBV7-2 TGTGCCAGCAGCTTATGGGGACAGGGTAATGAAAAACTGTTTTTT CASSLWGQGNEKLFF
- - TRBJ1-2 TRBV13 TGTGCCAGCAGCTTAGGGGCTACAGGGTTAAACTATGGCTACACCTTC CASSLGATGLNYGYTF
once - TRBJ2-3 TRBV5-6 TGTGCCAGCACCTCTCTCCCAGATACGCAGTATTTT CASTSLPDTQYF
- TRBD1 TRBJ1-6 TRBV9 TGTGCCAGCAGTTACGGACAGGGGATTAATTCACCCCTCCACTTT CASSYGQGINSPLHF
- TRBD2 TRBJ2-7 TRBV4-2 TGTGCCACTTCTAGCGGGCCGTCCTACGAGCAGTACTTC CATSSGPSYEQYF
- TRBD1 TRBJ1-1 TRBV5-4 TGTGCCAGCAGCTCTCCGACAGGGACCATGAACACTGAAGCTTTCTTT CASSSPTGTMNTEAFF
once TRBD2 TRBJ2-2 TRBV7-2 TGTGCCAGCAGCCCCTGGGGGGGAGACACCGGGGAGCTGTTTTTT CASSPWGGDTGELFF
- - TRBJ1-2 TRBV27 TGTGCCAGCAGTTTATCCGGATCCGGGGGTATCTCTAACTATGGCTACACCTTC CASSLSGSGGISNYGYTF
- TRBD1 TRBJ1-6 TRBV5-1 TGCGCCAGCACCCCGGGACAGGGAAATTCACCCCTCCACTTT CASTPGQGNSPLHF
- TRBD2 TRBJ2-5 TRBV2 TGTGCCAGCAGGTGGCTAGCGGGGACACAAGAGACCCAGTACTTC CASRWLAGTQETQYF